What follows describes a single T cell receptor (beta chain). Its antigen remains unidentified. Nothing much larger sits one base from this clone, and base qualities are not available. This specimen comes from a study of T cells after posttransplantation cyclophosphamide (dated by TCRdb to about 2016). Notes on the research overall: Using TRB sequencing, the study followed how the T cell repertoire rebuilt after myeloablative bone marrow transplantation with posttransplantation cyclophosphamide given as GVHD prophylaxis. Blood from all 30 or so PTCy patients who had 1-year posttransplant specimens underwent TRB sequencing. Because TRA and TRB clonality were tightly correlated in nine or ten samples, subsequent TCR analyses were focused on TRB only. Public TRB sequences were queried against a database of over 3,000 sequences associated with responses to pathogens, tumor antigens, self-antigens and alloantigens. Antigen receptor sequencing covered samples from roughly 35 PTCy-treated patients and approximately 17 of their related bone marrow donors. TRB sequencing was also done on up to 3 additional blood samples from 2 to 5.2 years after transplant in 3 patients, and on pretransplant blood from a handful of patients. The full study reports these points: The TRB repertoires of T cells infiltrating skin or the GI tract showed only limited overlap with the TRB repertoires found in blood. Across the 45 to 55 patients, TRB clonality was highly associated with recipient CMV seropositivity and CMV reactivation, and diversity with PTCy was similar to that in the CNI/methotrexate controls. Donor-recipient similarity was low at 1-2 months but increased during the first year, and donor CD8+ memory clones often dominated later blood repertoires.

TRB sequencing was run on genomic DNA with either the immunoSEQ assay at survey resolution or the hsTCRB kit. The source study handled its data this way. The immunoSEQ software handled the initial read processing, while the LymphoSeq R package was used for the repertoire analyses. Clonality was computed as 1 minus normalized Shannon entropy, and a Gini coefficient was also calculated for each TRB dataset. To infer phenotypes in unsorted samples, TRB sequences from sorted subsets of the recipient or donor were mapped onto the unsorted samples of the same recipient. TCRdb carries this immuneACCESS record with in-frame sequences only. Its versions omit some clonotypes, under half of them owing to an unresolved V gene in the studies checked, with the rest unexplained. Clone size and the V and J calls come from that table; the DNA yielded D and trimming. For this sample the table gives around 37,000 clones, of which roughly 78% were detected only once. Approximately 8.7% of the sample rests with the top ten.

Counted from cysteine to phenylalanine, this CDR3 has 12 amino acids. CDR3 DNA is the only sequence kept; it has 36 bases, read in frame from the first base. V loses 6 bases, J loses 10 bases, and the germline ends lie 13 bases apart. For CDR1 and CDR2, the germline V gene lists SNHLY and FYNNEI. The sample's treatment or condition label, in plain terms: high-dose cyclophosphamide on days +3 and +4 as single-agent GVHD prophylaxis. PTCy patients received busulfan and fludarabine conditioning, a related or unrelated marrow graft, and cyclophosphamide on days +3 and +4. The PTCy-treated patients were drawn from a prospective, multi-institutional clinical trial. Mononuclear cells from peripheral blood and bone marrow were separated by Ficoll-Hypaque density centrifugation and then cryopreserved. FACS on a FACSAria II was used to sort CD4+ and CD8+ T cells, including the naive and memory subsets.

The chain uses TRBV2 and TRBJ2-1, with TRBD1 as a weak D call on 5 bases. This TCR came from a female patient between 40 and 55 years old who received an allogeneic stem cell transplant from a related donor, was CMV-positive, and had no GVHD. After a transplant, some T cells may be the graft donor's own cells. The sequencing used CD4+ T cells sorted from blood, collected about 1,900 days after a stem cell transplant with posttransplant cyclophosphamide. The CDR3 amino acid sequence is: CASRQQVREQFF. The nucleotides are TGTGCCAGCAGGCAACAGGTCCGGGAGCAGTTCTTC.